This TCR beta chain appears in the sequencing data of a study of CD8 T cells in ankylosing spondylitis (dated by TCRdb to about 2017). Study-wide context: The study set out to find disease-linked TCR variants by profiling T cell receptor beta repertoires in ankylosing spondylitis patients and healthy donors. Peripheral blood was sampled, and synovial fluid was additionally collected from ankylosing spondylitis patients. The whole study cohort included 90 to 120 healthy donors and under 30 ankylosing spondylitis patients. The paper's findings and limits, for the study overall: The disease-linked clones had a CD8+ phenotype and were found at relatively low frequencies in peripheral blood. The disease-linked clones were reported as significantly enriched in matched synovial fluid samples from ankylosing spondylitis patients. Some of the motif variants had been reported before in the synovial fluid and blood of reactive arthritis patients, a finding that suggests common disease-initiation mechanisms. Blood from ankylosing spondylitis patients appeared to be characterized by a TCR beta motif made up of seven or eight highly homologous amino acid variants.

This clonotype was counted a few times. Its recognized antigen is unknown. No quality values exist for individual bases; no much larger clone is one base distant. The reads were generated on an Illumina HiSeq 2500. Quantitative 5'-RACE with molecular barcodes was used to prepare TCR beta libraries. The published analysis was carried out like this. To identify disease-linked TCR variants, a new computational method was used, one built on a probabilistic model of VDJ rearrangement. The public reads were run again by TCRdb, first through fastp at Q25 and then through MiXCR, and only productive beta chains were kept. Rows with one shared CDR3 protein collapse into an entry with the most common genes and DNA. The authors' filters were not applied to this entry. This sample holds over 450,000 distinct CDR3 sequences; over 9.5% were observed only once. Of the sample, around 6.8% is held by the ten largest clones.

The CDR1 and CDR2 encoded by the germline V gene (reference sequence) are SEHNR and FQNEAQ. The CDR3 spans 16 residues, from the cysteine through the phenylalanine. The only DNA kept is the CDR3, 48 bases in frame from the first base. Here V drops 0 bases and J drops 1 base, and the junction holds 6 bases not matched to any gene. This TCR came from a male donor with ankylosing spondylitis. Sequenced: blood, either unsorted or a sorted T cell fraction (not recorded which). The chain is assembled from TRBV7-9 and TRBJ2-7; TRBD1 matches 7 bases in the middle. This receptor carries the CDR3 CASSLAVGQTSYEQYF. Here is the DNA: TGTGCCAGCAGCTTAGCGGTGGGACAGACGTCCTACGAGCAGTACTTC. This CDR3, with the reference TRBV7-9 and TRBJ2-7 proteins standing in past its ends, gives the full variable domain DTGVSQNPRHKITKRGQNVTFRCDPISEHNRLYWYRQTLGQGPEFLTYFQNEAQLEKSRLLSDRFSAERPKGSFSTLEIQRTEQGDSAMYLCASSLAVGQTSYEQYFGPGTRLTVT.